The next 7 T cell receptor beta chains were all read from a single sample in a study of T-cell memory formation after mild COVID-19. TCRdb re-called the 5' RACE reads through MiXCR, storing one row per CDR3 protein. The data hold approximately 560,000 distinct CDR3 sequences, with 15% to 20% observed a single time. The sample was PBMCs or a T cell subset sorted from them (not recorded which). Source of these receptors: an adult woman who had mild COVID-19 (a few samples of this study predate the infection). Cell type and time point are not known.

This clonotype was observed a few times. This rearrangement joins TRBV23-1 to TRBJ2-6; 7 bases are a match to TRBD1. TRBV23-1 is sorted into the ORF group, with uncertain function. The J segment lost 0 bases and the V segment lost 3 bases, leaving 8 bases of the junction unmatched. The CDR3 sequence is 18 residues long. DNA of the CDR3: TGCGCCAGCAGTCAGAACCGGGACAGAGGCTCTGGGGCCAACGTCCTGACTTTC. It codes for CASSQNRDRGSGANVLTF.

The chain combines TRBV12-3 or TRBV12-4 with TRBJ2-3; TRBD2 matches at 10 bases. Germline trimming cut 5 bases from V and 0 bases from J; bases unmatched to any gene: 11. The CDR3 runs to 18 residues. This CDR3 reads CASSPTWTSGSSTDTQYF. The DNA for the CDR3 is TGTGCCAGCAGTCCTACTTGGACTAGCGGAAGTAGCACAGATACGCAGTATTTT.

The DNA for the CDR3 is TGTGCCAGCAGCCCGGGAGTGAGTGGCTACACCTTC. Translation gives CASSPGVSGYTF. The chain links TRBV7-2 to TRBJ1-2; D unclear. The CDR3 extends over 12 amino acids. The V end was cut by 5 bases, the J end by 7 bases, with 11 bases between. Germline V gene sequence: CDR1 SGHTA, CDR2 FQGNSA.

This chain connects TRBV12-3 or TRBV12-4 to TRBJ2-4, with D possibly matching TRBD2 (6 bases). V lost 4 bases and J lost 9, with 10 bases in between. The CDR3 is 12 amino acids. The chain's CDR3 is CASSSAGGIQYF. The CDR3 DNA is TGTGCCAGCAGTTCTGCCGGGGGCATTCAGTACTTC.

In this sample, this clonotype turned up a few times. J is TRBJ2-7 and V is TRBV30; D uncertain. The ends were cut back, 1 base at V and 4 bases at J, with 14 bases in the middle. Per the germline V gene, CDR1 is GTSNPN and CDR2 is SVGIG (reference sequence). The CDR3 runs to 14 residues. CDR3 residues: CAWSAQRKWYEQYF. CDR3 sequence (DNA): TGTGCCTGGAGTGCACAACGCAAATGGTACGAGCAGTACTTC.

The CDR3 spells CASSSGTPRYGYTF. For the CDR3, the DNA is TGTGCCAGCAGTTCCGGGACACCGAGGTATGGCTACACCTTC. The J gene is TRBJ1-2, the V gene TRBV2; TRBD1 is a possible D gene (6 bases). Trimming took 5 bases from V and 5 from J, leaving 15 bases between them. Germline V lookup: CDR1 SNHLY, CDR2 FYNNEI. The CDR3 has 14 amino acids.

This clonotype was recorded many times. The chain uses TRBV5-4 and TRBJ2-3, with 10 positions matching TRBD2. This CDR3 spans 16 amino acids. V dropped 0 bases and J dropped 2; count of bases not matched to a gene: 3. Germline V lookup: CDR1 SGHNT, CDR2 YYREEE (reference sequence). In DNA form, the CDR3 reads TGTGCCAGCAGCTTGGATAGCGGGAGGAACACAGATACGCAGTATTTT. This translates into CASSLDSGRNTDTQYF. Full variable domain (missing parts from reference TRBV5-4 and TRBJ2-3): ETGVTQSPTHLIKTRGQQVTLRCSSQSGHNTVSWYQQALGQGPQFIFQYYREEENGRGNFPPRFSGLQFPNYSSELNVNALELDDSALYLCASSLDSGRNTDTQYFGPGTRLTVL.